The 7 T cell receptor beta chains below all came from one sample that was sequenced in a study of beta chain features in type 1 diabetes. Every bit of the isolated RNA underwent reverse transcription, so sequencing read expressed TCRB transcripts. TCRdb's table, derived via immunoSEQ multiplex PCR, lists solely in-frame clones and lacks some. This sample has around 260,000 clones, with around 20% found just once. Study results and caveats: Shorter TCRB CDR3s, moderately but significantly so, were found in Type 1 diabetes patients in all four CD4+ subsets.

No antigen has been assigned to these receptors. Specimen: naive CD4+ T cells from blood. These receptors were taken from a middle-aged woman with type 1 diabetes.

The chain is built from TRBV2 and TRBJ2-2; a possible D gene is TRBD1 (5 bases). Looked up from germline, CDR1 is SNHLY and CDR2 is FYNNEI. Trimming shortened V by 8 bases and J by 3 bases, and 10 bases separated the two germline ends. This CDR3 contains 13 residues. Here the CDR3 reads CASALGHTGELFF. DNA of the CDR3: TGTGCCAGCGCCCTGGGGCACACCGGGGAGCTGTTTTTT.

CDR3 bases: TGTGCCAGCATTGCGACTAGCGGGAGCGAAGAGCAGTACTTC. Its translation is CASIATSGSEEQYF. The rearrangement uses TRBV28 and TRBJ2-7; 12 nucleotides align to TRBD2. The CDR3 sequence is 14 residues long. J was trimmed by 7 bases and V by 7 bases; bases with no gene match: 8. CDR1 and CDR2 (germline): MDHEN, SYDVKM.

CDR3 sequence: CASSFFGGKETQYF. CDR3 coding DNA: TGCGCCAGCAGCTTTTTCGGGGGGAAAGAGACCCAGTACTTC. V and J are TRBV5-1 and TRBJ2-5; TRBD2 agrees at 7 bases. The length of the CDR3 is 14 residues. Unmatched junction bases numbered 4, after V lost 2 bases and J lost 3 bases. Germline lookup yields CDR1 SGHRS and CDR2 YFSETQ.

This CDR3 reads CASRSGQGVEGYTF. The CDR3 nucleotides read TGTGCCAGCAGGTCGGGACAGGGGGTTGAGGGCTACACCTTC. The chain joins TRBV28 to TRBJ1-2; 11 bases map to TRBD1. Germline lookup yields CDR1 MDHEN and CDR2 SYDVKM. The CDR3 consists of 14 residues. V shed 6 bases, J shed 8 bases, and the junction held 8 bases outside the gene matches.

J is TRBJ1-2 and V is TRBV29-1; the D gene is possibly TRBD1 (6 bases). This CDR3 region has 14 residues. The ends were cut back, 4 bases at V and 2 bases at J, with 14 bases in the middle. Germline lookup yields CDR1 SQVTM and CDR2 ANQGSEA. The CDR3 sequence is CSVAAGGRNYGYTF. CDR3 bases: TGCAGCGTTGCCGCCGGGGGGCGGAACTATGGCTACACCTTC.

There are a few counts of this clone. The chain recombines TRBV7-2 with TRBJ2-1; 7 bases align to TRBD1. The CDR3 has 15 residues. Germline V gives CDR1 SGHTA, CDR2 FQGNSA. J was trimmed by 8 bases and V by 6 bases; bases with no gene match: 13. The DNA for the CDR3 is TGTGCCAGCAGTCGAGACAGGGTTCGGCTTGATGAGCAGTTCTTC. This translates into CASSRDRVRLDEQFF.

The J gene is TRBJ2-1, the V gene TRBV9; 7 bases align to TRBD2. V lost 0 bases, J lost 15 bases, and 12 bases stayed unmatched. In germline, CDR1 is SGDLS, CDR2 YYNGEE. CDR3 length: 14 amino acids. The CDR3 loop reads CASSVATWGGERFF. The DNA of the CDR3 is TGTGCCAGCAGCGTAGCTACGTGGGGGGGGGAGAGGTTCTTC.